This T cell receptor beta chain was sequenced for a study of blood T cell repertoires in COVID-19. Profiling relied on immunoSEQ multiplex PCR, and the TCRdb table lists in-frame clones only, not all of them. Among 350,000 to 550,000 clones, roughly nine tenths were seen once, and the ten largest hold 1.1%. CDR3 length equals 15 residues. Germline V gene sequence: CDR1 MDHEN, CDR2 SYDVKM. V dropped 3 bases and J dropped 0 bases, with 8 bases sitting between them. Those enrolled, adults aged about 18 to 89 years, came from roughly 23 US areas. Cohort allocation depended upon clinical history that participants reported.

This clonotype was obtained from a man between 25 and 39 years old who had recovered from COVID-19. The V call is TRBV28, the J call TRBJ2-2; D is perhaps TRBD2 (6 bases). The sequencing input was PBMCs or T cells enriched from blood (not recorded which). CDR3 sequence (DNA): TGTGCCAGCAGTTTCCTAGCGACGAACACCGGGGAGCTGTTTTTT. Its protein product is CASSFLATNTGELFF.